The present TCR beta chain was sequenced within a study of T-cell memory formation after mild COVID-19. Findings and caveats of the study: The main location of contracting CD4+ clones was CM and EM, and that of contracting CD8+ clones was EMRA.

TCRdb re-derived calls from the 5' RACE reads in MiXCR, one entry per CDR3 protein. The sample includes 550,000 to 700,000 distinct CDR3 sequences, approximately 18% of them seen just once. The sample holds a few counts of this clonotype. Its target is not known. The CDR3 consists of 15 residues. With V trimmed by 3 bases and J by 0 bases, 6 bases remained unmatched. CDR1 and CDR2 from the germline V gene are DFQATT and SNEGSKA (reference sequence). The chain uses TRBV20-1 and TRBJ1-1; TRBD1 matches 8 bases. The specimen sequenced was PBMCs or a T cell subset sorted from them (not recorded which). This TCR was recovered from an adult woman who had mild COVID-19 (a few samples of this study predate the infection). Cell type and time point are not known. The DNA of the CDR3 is TGCAGTGCTAGGGACAGGGAGGCGATGAACACTGAAGCTTTCTTT. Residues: CSARDREAMNTEAFF.